This section outlines one T cell receptor beta chain sequence together with its context. The antigen is unknown. This sample was taken from a study of cytomegalovirus exposure and HLA in healthy donors. Germline V gene sequence: CDR1 DFQATT, CDR2 SNEGSKA (reference sequence). This CDR3 has 8 residues. Both 60 Vbeta primers and 13 Jbeta primers went into the PCR. Using immunoSEQ multiplex PCR, the repertoire was profiled, and TCRdb retains in-frame clones only, with some absent. The sample contains under 200,000 clones, roughly 80% of which appear only once. Findings and limits, study-wide: In vitro data verified a few CMV-associated chains as specific for CMV antigens.

Material: PBMCs. The genes are TRBV20-1 and TRBJ2-7; D is uncertain. This clonotype was obtained from a young man in good health and CMV-seronegative. As DNA, the CDR3 is TGCGGGCACTACGAGCAGTACTTC. Residues: CGHYEQYF.